The 18 T cell receptor beta chains in this list originate from one sample, sequenced in a study of T cell changes during pregnancy in multiple sclerosis. The protocol was immunoSEQ multiplex PCR, while the TCRdb copy is restricted to in-frame clones and leaves out a portion. The sample holds 26,000 or so clones; roughly 87% are singletons and the top ten take around 16%. The sequencing used CD8+ T cells from peripheral blood mononuclear cells, collected in the second trimester of pregnancy. Receptors were obtained from a female donor with multiple sclerosis, enrolled in a pregnancy study.

This clone has a count of ten or more. The gene calls are TRBV19 and TRBJ2-3; TRBD2 matches at 10 bases. After removal of 5 bases from V and 1 base from J, the junction contained 6 bases not matched to a gene. The CDR3 covers 16 residues. In germline, CDR1 is LNHDA, CDR2 SQIVND (reference sequence). The CDR3 sequence is CASSFLAGEGTDTQYF. CDR3 coding DNA: TGTGCCAGTAGTTTTCTAGCGGGAGAGGGCACAGATACGCAGTATTTT. Full variable domain (outside the CDR3, taken from reference TRBV19 and TRBJ2-3): DGGITQSPKYLFRKEGQNVTLSCEQNLNHDAMYWYRQDPGQGLRLIYYSQIVNDFQKGDIAEGYSVSREKKESFPLTVTSAQKNPTAFYLCASSFLAGEGTDTQYFGPGTRLTVL.

This rearrangement joins TRBV11-2 to TRBJ2-7, with TRBD1 matching over 9 bases. Germline values: CDR1 SGHAT, CDR2 FQNNGV. The CDR3 runs to 16 residues. After removal of 3 bases from V and 2 bases from J, the junction contained 8 bases not matched to a gene. The CDR3: CASSFDAGTGPYEQYF. DNA for the CDR3: TGTGCCAGCAGCTTTGATGCGGGGACAGGGCCCTACGAGCAGTACTTC. The whole variable domain, remainder taken from reference TRBV11-2 and TRBJ2-7, is EAGVAQSPRYKIIEKRQSVAFWCNPISGHATLYWYQQILGQGPKLLIQFQNNGVVDDSQLPKDRFSAERLKGVDSTLKIQPAKLEDSAVYLCASSFDAGTGPYEQYFGPGTRLTVT.

This clone was seen only once. The chain couples TRBV6-1 to TRBJ1-1; D is unresolved. Looked up from germline, CDR1 is MNHNS and CDR2 is SASEGT. The ends were cut back, 10 bases at V and 0 bases at J, with 15 bases in the middle. CDR3 size: 14 residues. The CDR3 nucleotides read TGTGCCACCGAGGATGACTTCTTGAACACTGAAGCTTTCTTT. It codes for CATEDDFLNTEAFF.

This clone came up once. This chain uses TRBV7-6 with TRBJ1-3, with D possibly TRBD1 on 5 matching bases. Trimming removed 5 bases from V and 4 bases from J, with 12 bases in between. The CDR3 contains 14 residues. The V gene's germline CDR1 is SGHVS and CDR2 FNYEAQ. The CDR3 is CASSRAGPGNTIYF. The CDR3 coding sequence is TGTGCCAGCAGCCGCGCAGGGCCAGGAAACACCATATATTTT.

The chain links TRBV9 to TRBJ2-5, with D tentatively TRBD2 (6 bases). V was shortened by 0 bases and J by 2 bases, with 17 bases between the two germline ends. This CDR3 contains 17 residues. Germline CDR1 SGDLS, CDR2 YYNGEE. The CDR3: CASSVEGGGVLQETQYF. The CDR3 DNA is TGTGCCAGCAGCGTAGAGGGCGGAGGGGTTTTACAAGAGACCCAGTACTTC.

The CDR3 bases are TGTGCCAGCAGTATGACAGGTTATAACTACAATGAGCAGTTCTTC. It yields the protein CASSMTGYNYNEQFF. The genes are TRBV27 and TRBJ2-1; TRBD1 is a possible D gene (6 bases). Germline CDR1 and CDR2: MNHEY and SMNVEV (reference sequence). V dropped 5 bases and J dropped 3 bases, with 14 bases sitting between them. The CDR3 totals 15 residues.

This rearrangement joins TRBV7-2 to TRBJ1-2, with TRBD1 as a possible D gene (5 bases). This CDR3 is built from 15 residues. With 5 bases removed from V and 6 bases from J, the gap between germline ends came to 19 bases. The germline V gene has CDR1 SGHTA and CDR2 FQGNSA. CDR3 DNA: TGTGCCAGCAGCCTACACCCGACAGAATTTAATGGCTACACCTTC. Its translation is CASSLHPTEFNGYTF.

The chain uses TRBV5-1 and TRBJ2-7; 10 bases are shared with TRBD2. The trim removed 6 bases at V and 7 bases at J, leaving 7 bases unmatched. The CDR3 totals 13 residues. CDR1 is SGHRS and CDR2 is YFSETQ in the germline V gene. CDR3 amino acids: CASTRTSGQEQYF. DNA of the CDR3: TGCGCCAGCACCCGGACTAGCGGACAAGAGCAGTACTTC.

V is TRBV5-5 and J is TRBJ2-7; D might be TRBD1 (6 bases). V lost 5 bases and J lost 7, with 13 bases in between. This CDR3 has 12 residues. Germline lookup yields CDR1 SGHKS and CDR2 YYEKEE (reference sequence). CDR3 DNA: TGTGCCAGCAGGGGGGCGTCAGGAGAGCAGTACTTC. This gives the protein CASRGASGEQYF.

The V and J genes are TRBV28 and TRBJ2-3, with 7 bases matching TRBD2. Trimming at V came to 8 bases and at J to 6 bases, leaving 8 bases not matched to a gene. There are 13 residues in the CDR3. Per germline, CDR1 MDHEN and CDR2 SYDVKM. CDR3 DNA sequence: TGTGCCAGCGGGTGGGAGGGTGTTGATACGCAGTATTTT. It is translated as CASGWEGVDTQYF.

The gene calls are TRBV6-1 and TRBJ1-5, with TRBD1 matching over 7 bases. V lost 5 bases to trimming and J lost 4 bases; unmatched junction nucleotides: 8. This CDR3 is 15 amino acids long. Germline CDR1 and CDR2: MNHNS and SASEGT. In nucleotides, the CDR3 is TGTGCCAGCAGTACTACAGGGGCAGGAAATCAGCCCCAGCATTTT. Amino acid sequence: CASSTTGAGNQPQHF.

The chain combines TRBV4-3 with TRBJ2-1; D is perhaps TRBD1 (7 bases). This CDR3 has 17 residues. Germline V gene data show CDR1 as LGHNA and CDR2 as YSLEER. Trimming pared 4 bases from V and 0 bases from J, leaving 16 bases between. The CDR3 bases are TGCGCCAGCAGCCGGGATGCGGGACAGAGCTCCTACAATGAGCAGTTCTTC. This sequence encodes CASSRDAGQSSYNEQFF.

V is TRBV6-5 and J is TRBJ1-3; 8 nucleotides line up with TRBD1. The CDR3 totals 15 residues. V lost 6 bases to trimming and J lost 3 bases; unmatched junction nucleotides: 7. Germline CDR1 and CDR2: MNHEY and SVGAGI. The chain's CDR3 is CASRLSGGGGNTIYF. The CDR3 DNA sequence: TGTGCCAGCAGGCTTTCAGGGGGCGGTGGAAACACCATATATTTT.

The chain is built from TRBV27 and TRBJ2-7; D is unresolved. The CDR3 extends over 12 amino acids. V lost 8 bases and J lost 2, with 10 bases in between. CDR1 is MNHEY and CDR2 is SMNVEV in the germline V gene (reference sequence). The CDR3 region is CASGPFTYEQYF. The CDR3 region has the DNA TGTGCCAGCGGGCCATTTACCTACGAGCAGTACTTC.

The V call is TRBV13, the J call TRBJ2-7; 10 nucleotides align to TRBD1. CDR3 length equals 14 residues. Germline CDR1 PRHDT, CDR2 FYEKMQ (reference sequence). V dropped 6 bases and J dropped 6; count of bases not matched to a gene: 8. The CDR3 nucleotides are TGTGCCAGCAGTTCCGGGACAGGGGTCTCCGAGCAGTACTTC. Translated: CASSSGTGVSEQYF.

The chain uses TRBV27 and TRBJ2-5, with TRBD2 as a possible D gene (7 bases). This CDR3 is 15 amino acids long. CDR1 is MNHEY and CDR2 is SMNVEV in the germline V gene (reference sequence). Trimming removed 2 bases at V and 5 bases at J, with 15 bases between. This CDR3 reads CASSLHDRRGETQYF. In nucleotides, the CDR3 is TGTGCCAGCAGTTTACACGACAGGCGGGGGGAGACCCAGTACTTC.

The chain employs TRBV19 and TRBJ2-7, with D tentatively TRBD2 (7 bases). This CDR3 contains 13 residues. The V and J ends lost 5 bases and 0 bases respectively, with 8 bases between them. Germline CDR1 and CDR2: LNHDA and SQIVND (reference sequence). The CDR3 region has the DNA TGTGCCAGTAGTGCGGGGGCCTCCTACGAGCAGTACTTC. It codes for CASSAGASYEQYF.

The chain is built from TRBV15 and TRBJ2-1; D may be TRBD2 (6 bases). The CDR3 sequence is 13 residues long. V dropped 4 bases and J dropped 5 bases, with 9 bases sitting between them. Looked up from germline, CDR1 is LNHNV and CDR2 is YYDKDF (reference sequence). The CDR3 here is CATSKAGNNEQFF. DNA for the CDR3: TGTGCCACCAGCAAGGCGGGAAACAATGAGCAGTTCTTC.